Reported below is one TCR beta chain. Its matching antigen is unknown. This entry comes from a study of shared clonotypes between healthy human individuals. Points from the study as a whole: The rarefaction results pointed to incomplete sorted-subset sequencing despite large depth. Clonotype sharing among donors was expected to depend on sequencing depth.

In the naive CD8 group, cells lacked CD45RO and were positively selected for CCR7, so terminally differentiated effector memory CD45RA+ cells were left out. Donors included only healthy HIV-negative adults lacking recent acute infections or vaccinations. Some 30,000 T cell genomes, or roughly 180 ng DNA, went into the sorted-subset replicate PCRs. Clones were sequenced by immunoSEQ multiplex PCR, and TCRdb holds only the in-frame ones, with some missing. This table has roughly 2 million clones, around 96% appearing once. The CDR3 sequence is 13 residues long. Trimming took off 6 bases at V and 4 bases at J, with 11 bases between the two ends. Germline values: CDR1 SGHTA, CDR2 FQGTGA.

The chain links TRBV7-3 to TRBJ2-3; D is tentatively TRBD1 or TRBD2 (5 bases each). The sample consisted of naive CD8+ T cells sorted from blood. This clonotype was sampled from a man between 18 and 35 years old in good health. The CDR3 is CASRGDPADTQYF. The DNA of the CDR3 is TGTGCCAGCAGAGGGGACCCAGCAGATACGCAGTATTTT.